The clone carrying this T cell receptor (beta chain) was counted many times. Its target is unknown. Trimming removed 5 bases from V and 3 bases from J; junction bases left unmatched: 5. The CDR3 has 15 residues. Unique molecular identifiers were used in preparing the TCRbeta library. Each CDR3 protein gets one entry after TCRdb re-called the PCR reads with MiXCR. This repertoire shows around 370,000 distinct CDR3 sequences, 15% to 20% found once; its top ten account for 35% to 50%. This record comes from a study of T-cell reconstitution after alpha-beta-depleted transplantation in children. Study-wide results and caveats: From newly produced T cells came most of the T-cell counts and diversity one year after transplant. About two months after transplant, alpha-beta T cells reportedly came from several hundred expanded graft clones. For some patients, TCRbeta diversity was high at day 60 because of recipient T cells and thymic progenitors that survived.

V is TRBV12-3 or TRBV12-4 and J is TRBJ2-3, with TRBD1 matching 10 bases. This specimen consisted of PBMCs, mostly from graft donor cells, obtained 360 days after TCRalphabeta/CD19-depleted stem cell transplant. The sequence came from a male patient between 2 and 10 years old who had a stem cell transplant for acute lymphoblastic leukemia, so the T cells may come from the graft donor. CDR3 nucleotides: TGTGCCAGCAGTAGATGGGACAGGGGTACAGATACGCAGTATTTT. Protein sequence: CASSRWDRGTDTQYF.